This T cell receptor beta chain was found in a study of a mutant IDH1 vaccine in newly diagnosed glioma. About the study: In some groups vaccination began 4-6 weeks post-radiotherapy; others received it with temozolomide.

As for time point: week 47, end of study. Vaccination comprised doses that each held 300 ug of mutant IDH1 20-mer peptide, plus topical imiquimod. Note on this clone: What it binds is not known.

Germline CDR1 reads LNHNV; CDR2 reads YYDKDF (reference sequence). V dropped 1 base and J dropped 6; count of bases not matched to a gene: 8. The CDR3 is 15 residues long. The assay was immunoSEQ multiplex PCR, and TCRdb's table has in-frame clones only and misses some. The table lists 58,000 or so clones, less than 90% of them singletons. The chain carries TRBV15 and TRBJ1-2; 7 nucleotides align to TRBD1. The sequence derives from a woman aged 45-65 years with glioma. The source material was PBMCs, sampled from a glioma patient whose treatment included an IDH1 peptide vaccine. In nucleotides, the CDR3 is TGTGCCACCAGCAGAGTTTTGGAGGGGGCGGATGGCTACACCTTC. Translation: CATSRVLEGADGYTF.